The 4 T cell receptor beta chains listed next were all sequenced from one sample in a study of cytomegalovirus exposure and HLA in healthy donors. In the PCR, 60 Vbeta and 13 Jbeta primers were used. Profiled with immunoSEQ multiplex PCR; TCRdb holds only in-frame clones, not every one. The sample includes under 45,000 clones, roughly three quarters of them seen just once. Material for sequencing was PBMCs. The receptors were sampled from a man under 40 in good health and CMV-seronegative.

This chain joins TRBV6-4 and TRBJ2-2; D gene ambiguous. Trimming removed 0 bases from V and 1 base from J, with 6 bases in between. CDR3 length: 15 residues. CDR1 MRHNA and CDR2 SNTAGT come from the germline V gene. The CDR3 sequence is CASSDSSGNTGELFF. CDR3 in DNA: TGTGCCAGCAGTGACTCGTCAGGGAACACCGGGGAGCTGTTTTTT.

The rearrangement uses TRBV28 and TRBJ2-7; perhaps TRBD1 as D (6 bases). The germline V and J ends were trimmed by 5 bases and 5 bases, with 13 bases remaining between them. CDR1 and CDR2 from the germline V gene are MDHEN and SYDVKM. The CDR3 totals 13 residues. DNA for the CDR3: TGTGCCAGCAGTCGCTCCGGGACACACGAGCAGTACTTC. As protein: CASSRSGTHEQYF.

This chain uses TRBV5-1 with TRBJ2-5, with D tentatively TRBD2 (6 bases). Trimming stripped 4 bases from V and 5 bases from J, with 18 bases between. The CDR3 totals 15 residues. The germline CDR1 and CDR2 sequences are SGHRS and YFSETQ. The CDR3 here is CASSRGAERRETQYF. Written as DNA, the CDR3 is TGCGCCAGCAGCCGCGGGGCCGAGCGGAGGGAGACCCAGTACTTC.

The chain couples TRBV6-6 to TRBJ1-2, with 7 bases matching TRBD1. V trimming: 8 bases; J trimming: 6 bases; junction bases outside the gene matches: 6. The CDR3 totals 12 residues. Germline values: CDR1 MNHNY, CDR2 SVGAGI (reference sequence). CDR3 sequence (DNA): TGTGCCAGCCGCCAGACAGGGCATGGCTACACCTTC. Its protein product is CASRQTGHGYTF.